This TCR beta chain is from a study of blood T cell repertoires in COVID-19. Overall study: The origin of the acute and convalescent COVID-19 samples was the United States, Italy and Spain.

Per the original methods: Nucleated cell number was recorded as an estimate derived from reference gene primer amplification. Produced via immunoSEQ multiplex PCR; TCRdb's table is partial and in-frame only. V and J calls and clone size are copied from that table; D and trimming were computed from the DNA. The sample includes 150,000 to 200,000 clones, roughly nine tenths of them seen just once. Germline V lookup: CDR1 DFQATT, CDR2 SNEGSKA (reference sequence). There are 15 residues in the CDR3. J lost 6 bases, V lost 4 bases, and 11 bases had no gene match. Participants reported their clinical history, and cohort assignment relied on those reports.

V gene TRBV20-1 combines with J gene TRBJ2-1; 8 bases are a match to TRBD2. This TCR was sampled from a woman between 40 and 50 years old with acute COVID-19. The sequencing sample was made of PBMCs or T cells enriched from blood (not recorded which). CDR3 DNA: TGCAGTGCTACTGAATGGGCTAGCGGGCGCAATGAGCAGTTCTTC. Translated: CSATEWASGRNEQFF.